Following are 4 T cell receptor beta chains from one sample sequenced in a study of T-cell reconstitution after alpha-beta-depleted transplantation in children. Preparation of the TCRbeta library used unique molecular identifiers. A single record per CDR3 protein comes from TCRdb applying MiXCR to the PCR reads. The table includes some 440,000 distinct CDR3 sequences, about a sixth detected once. Sample: PBMCs, mostly from graft donor cells, taken 360 days after TCRalphabeta/CD19-depleted stem cell transplant. These receptors came from a boy in the first two years of life who had a stem cell transplant for Wiskott-Aldrich syndrome, so the T cells may come from the graft donor.

This clonotype was seen a few times. The V gene is TRBV6-4, the J gene TRBJ2-1; no reliable D call. The CDR3 contains 13 residues. V was shortened by 6 bases and J by 5 bases, with 11 bases between the two germline ends. CDR1 is MRHNA and CDR2 is SNTAGT in the germline V gene. The CDR3 reads CASSRWVDNEQFF. CDR3 nucleotides: TGTGCCAGCAGCCGCTGGGTAGACAATGAGCAGTTCTTC.

This clonotype has a count of ten or more. The chain uses TRBV4-1 and TRBJ1-5, with D possibly being TRBD1 (5 bases). The CDR3 runs 19 residues. The V end lost 0 bases, the J end lost 0 bases, and 18 bases lay between the germline ends. Looked up from germline, CDR1 is MGHRA and CDR2 is YSYEKL. CDR3 sequence: CASSQDGQGHPYSNQPQHF. The CDR3 coding sequence is TGCGCCAGCAGCCAAGATGGGCAGGGCCACCCATATAGCAATCAGCCCCAGCATTTT.

This clonotype has only a few counts. V gene TRBV4-1 combines with J gene TRBJ1-2; D unclear. The CDR3 runs to 17 residues. The germline V gene encodes CDR1 MGHRA and CDR2 YSYEKL. Trimming pared 5 bases from V and 4 bases from J, leaving 23 bases between. The CDR3 DNA reads as TGCGCCAGCAGCACACGCCCTCCGGGAAGCTCGAGCTATGGCTACACCTTC. It codes for CASSTRPPGSSSYGYTF.

The chain is built from TRBV7-9 and TRBJ2-3; TRBD2 aligns across 9 bases. V shed 4 bases, J shed 1 base, and the junction held 3 bases outside the gene matches. Germline CDR1 reads SEHNR; CDR2 reads FQNEAQ (reference sequence). CDR3 length: 15 amino acids. For the CDR3, the DNA is TGTGCCAGCAGCTCCCGGACTAGCGGCACAGATACGCAGTATTTT. Its translation is CASSSRTSGTDTQYF.